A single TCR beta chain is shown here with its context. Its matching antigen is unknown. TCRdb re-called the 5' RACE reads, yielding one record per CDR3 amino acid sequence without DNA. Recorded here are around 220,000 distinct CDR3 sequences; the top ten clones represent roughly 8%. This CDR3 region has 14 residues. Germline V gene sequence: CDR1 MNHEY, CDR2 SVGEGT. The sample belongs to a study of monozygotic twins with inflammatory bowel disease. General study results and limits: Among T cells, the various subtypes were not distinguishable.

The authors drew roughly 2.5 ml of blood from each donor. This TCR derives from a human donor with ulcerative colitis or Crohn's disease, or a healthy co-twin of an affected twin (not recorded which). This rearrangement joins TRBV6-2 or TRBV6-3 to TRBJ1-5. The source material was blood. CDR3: CASSYSYSNQPQHF.